This TCR beta chain emerged from a study of blood T cell repertoires in COVID-19. Study in general: Spain, Italy and the United States supplied samples that represented acute and convalescent COVID-19. T cells, B-cell-depleted T cells, or PBMCs supplied cDNA or gDNA.

V lost 6 bases, J lost 6 bases, and 15 bases lay in between. The CDR3 loop spans 15 amino acids. The germline V gene has CDR1 LNHDA and CDR2 SQIVND (reference sequence). This table comes from immunoSEQ multiplex PCR, and its TCRdb copy is limited to in-frame clones, with some not included. Of about 260,000 clones listed, under 90% are singletons. The sample was PBMCs or T cells enriched from blood (not recorded which). The rearrangement uses TRBV19 and TRBJ2-6; D may be TRBD2 (5 bases). The TCR comes from a man aged 25 to 40 with acute COVID-19. The CDR3 coding sequence is TGTGCCAGTAGGTTCGGAGGTGCATCGGCCAACGTCCTGACTTTC. The encoded protein is CASRFGGASANVLTF.